A single sample is the source of the 9 T cell receptor beta chains below, sequenced in a study of cytomegalovirus exposure and HLA in healthy donors. The PCR contained 60 Vbeta and 13 Jbeta primers. Assay: immunoSEQ multiplex PCR; the TCRdb copy retains only in-frame clones and omits some. The sample lists about 170,000 clones; about 80% were seen once. Sequencing used PBMCs. Receptors originate from a woman between 25 and 40 years old in good health and CMV-seropositive.

This clone was picked up a small number of times. V is TRBV5-8 and J is TRBJ2-7; 7 bases match TRBD1. The CDR3 contains 16 residues. CDR1 is SGHTS, CDR2 YDEGEE, per germline. V lost 4 bases and J lost 7; bases outside the gene matches: 17. As DNA, the CDR3 is TGTGCCAGCAGCGTCAAGACGGGACAGCCCATCGTGGAGCAGTACTTC. Amino acids: CASSVKTGQPIVEQYF.

Of note for this clone: The same CDR3 can be traced to other DNA sequences in this sample. This chain joins TRBV5-4 and TRBJ1-1; 7 bases match TRBD1. The CDR3 is made up of 15 amino acids. The trim removed 0 bases at V and 2 bases at J, leaving 4 bases unmatched. Per germline, CDR1 SGHNT and CDR2 YYREEE (reference sequence). This chain's CDR3 is CASSLATGVNTEAFF. The CDR3 nucleotides are TGTGCCAGCAGCTTGGCAACAGGGGTTAACACTGAAGCTTTCTTT. The full variable domain, its missing parts supplied by reference TRBV5-4 and TRBJ1-1, is ETGVTQSPTHLIKTRGQQVTLRCSSQSGHNTVSWYQQALGQGPQFIFQYYREEENGRGNFPPRFSGLQFPNYSSELNVNALELDDSALYLCASSLATGVNTEAFFGQGTRLTVV.

The V call is TRBV19, the J call TRBJ1-5, with 7 positions matching TRBD1. The trim removed 4 bases at V and 7 bases at J, leaving 7 bases unmatched. The CDR3 contains 14 residues. CDR1 and CDR2 (germline): LNHDA, SQIVND (reference sequence). Written as DNA, the CDR3 is TGTGCCAGTAGTAACGCAGGGGGAGGACAGCCCCAGCATTTT. This gives the protein CASSNAGGGQPQHF.

The chain recombines TRBV7-8 with TRBJ2-5, with D possibly TRBD2 on 5 matching bases. This CDR3 region has 16 residues. CDR1 and CDR2 (germline): SGHVS, FQNEAQ. Trimming removed 1 base from V and 5 bases from J, with 17 bases in between. The CDR3 region is CASSLGQTTGGETQYF. The CDR3 DNA follows: TGTGCCAGCAGCTTAGGTCAGACTACCGGTGGGGAGACCCAGTACTTC.

The chain combines TRBV18 with TRBJ1-5, with D perhaps TRBD1 (6 bases). V lost 2 bases, J lost 2 bases, and 10 bases lay in between. CDR3 length: 15 amino acids. CDR1 and CDR2 (germline): KGHSH, LQKENI. The CDR3 is CASSPTRGGNQPQHF. CDR3 DNA: TGTGCCAGCTCACCAACCAGGGGAGGCAATCAGCCCCAGCATTTT.

The chain carries TRBV29-1 and TRBJ2-3, with 7 bases identical to TRBD2. The CDR3 runs to 13 residues. Germline assignment: CDR1 SQVTM and CDR2 ANQGSEA. V gave up 0 bases and J gave up 9 bases; unmatched junction bases: 6. The CDR3 DNA follows: TGCAGCGTTGAAGAGGGGGGGTCTCTGACGCAGTATTTT. It is translated as CSVEEGGSLTQYF.

This clone was picked up a small number of times. The chain couples TRBV9 to TRBJ2-5; TRBD2 might be the D (6 bases). Germline loops: CDR1 SGDLS, CDR2 YYNGEE. V was cut by 2 bases and J by 4 bases, with 12 bases left in between. This CDR3 spans 14 amino acids. The CDR3 region has the DNA TGTGCCAGCAGCGTGGGACTGACGTTAGAGACCCAGTACTTC. Its translation: CASSVGLTLETQYF.

The rearrangement joins TRBV4-1 to TRBJ1-6; D is undetermined. The V end lost 4 bases, the J end lost 3 bases, and 7 bases lay between the germline ends. There are 14 residues in the CDR3. Germline V gene data show CDR1 as MGHRA and CDR2 as YSYEKL. CDR3 sequence: CASSPGIYNSPLHF. CDR3 nucleotides: TGCGCCAGCAGCCCGGGGATCTATAATTCACCCCTCCACTTT.

This chain joins TRBV10-3 and TRBJ2-5, with D possibly matching TRBD2 (6 bases). The germline V gene encodes CDR1 ENHRY and CDR2 SYGVKD. The CDR3 spans 17 residues. The V and J ends lost 10 bases and 5 bases respectively, with 29 bases between them. CDR3 region: CATTPGKAGRPGETQYF. The CDR3 DNA is TGTGCCACCACCCCGGGGAAGGCGGGGCGGCCGGGGGAGACCCAGTACTTC.